This T cell receptor beta chain was captured in a study of T cell repertoires in cytomegalovirus infection. CDR1 and CDR2 from the germline V gene are MNHEY and SVGEGT. Losses at the gene ends were 5 bases for V and 10 bases for J; bases not matched to a gene: 0. The CDR3 spans 13 residues. This clonotype came up a few times. TCRdb called the reads again in MiXCR, with one record for every CDR3 protein. The repertoire holds about 140,000 distinct CDR3 sequences, about 6.5% seen once, with roughly 18% in the top ten. The genes are TRBV6-2 or TRBV6-3 and TRBJ2-1; 15 bases match TRBD2. The material sequenced was PBMCs. The source of this sequence is a human donor in good health (CMV status not recorded). Some clones in this sample may be carry-over from other donors' samples. CDR3 nucleotide sequence: TGTGCCAGCAGTGGACTAGCGGGGGGGGAGCAGTTCTTC. Amino acid sequence: CASSGLAGGEQFF.